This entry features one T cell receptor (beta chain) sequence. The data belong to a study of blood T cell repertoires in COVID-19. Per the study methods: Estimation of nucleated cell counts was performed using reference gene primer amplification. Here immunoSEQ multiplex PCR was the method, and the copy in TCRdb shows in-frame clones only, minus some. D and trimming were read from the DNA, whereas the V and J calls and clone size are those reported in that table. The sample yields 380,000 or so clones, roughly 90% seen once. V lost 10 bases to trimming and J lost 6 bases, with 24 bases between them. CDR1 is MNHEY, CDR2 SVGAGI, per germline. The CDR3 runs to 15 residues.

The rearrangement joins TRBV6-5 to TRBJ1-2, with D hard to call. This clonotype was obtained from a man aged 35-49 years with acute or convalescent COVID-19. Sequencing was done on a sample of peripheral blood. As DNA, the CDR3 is TGTGCCACCACCTCCGGGTTGCTTTATGTGGATGGCTACACCTTC. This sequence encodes CATTSGLLYVDGYTF.